These 17 T cell receptor beta chains were sequenced from one sample in a study of human T cells and chemical hapten exposure. Time point reported: patch test 1, 2 weeks after DPC sensitization. Regarding treatment: therapeutic diphenylcyclopropenone sensitization with weekly scalp DPC. TCRdb re-analysed the RACE reads in MiXCR, keeping a single row per CDR3 protein. The sample carries around 380,000 distinct CDR3 sequences, around 5% recorded once. The sample here was whole blood, taken in connection with sensitization to the hapten diphenylcyclopropenone (DPC). Source of these receptors: a woman aged 50 to 65 with alopecia areata. Some clones in this sample may be carry-over from other donors' samples.

In its sample, this clonotype was seen a few times. The chain is built from TRBV18 and TRBJ2-5; 8 nucleotides agree with TRBD2. The CDR3 is 16 residues long. CDR1 is KGHSH and CDR2 is LQKENI in the germline V gene. Trimming cost V 2 bases and J 4 bases; bases outside gene matches: 9. CDR3 amino acids: CASSPTLAGGVETQYF. CDR3 in DNA: TGTGCCAGCTCACCAACCCTGGCGGGAGGCGTAGAGACCCAGTACTTC.

This clonotype has just a few counts. The V and J genes are TRBV6-2 or TRBV6-3 and TRBJ2-1, with TRBD2 matching 9 bases. Looked up from germline, CDR1 is MNHEY and CDR2 is SVGEGT. This CDR3 is 17 amino acids long. Unmatched junction bases numbered 12, after V lost 9 bases and J lost 0 bases. This chain's CDR3 is CARNRGLAGNSYNEQFF. DNA for the CDR3: TGTGCCAGGAACCGGGGGCTAGCGGGAAACTCCTACAATGAGCAGTTCTTC.

This clonotype was counted ten times or more. The chain joins TRBV6-2 or TRBV6-3 to TRBJ1-5; D remains ambiguous. The V gene's germline CDR1 is MNHEY and CDR2 SVGEGT. The CDR3 contains 13 residues. Trimming left V 5 bases short and J 3 bases short, with 8 bases between. The CDR3 spells CASSRESNQPQHF. In DNA form, the CDR3 reads TGTGCCAGCAGTAGAGAGTCCAATCAGCCCCAGCATTTT.

This clonotype appeared a few times. The V and J genes are TRBV28 and TRBJ2-1; 12 bases align to TRBD2. Trimming removed 7 bases from V and 8 bases from J; junction bases left unmatched: 12. The CDR3 consists of 16 residues. Germline CDR1 MDHEN, CDR2 SYDVKM. CDR3 region: CASTQGLAGSRDEQFF. In nucleotides, the CDR3 is TGTGCCAGCACCCAGGGACTAGCGGGTTCGCGGGATGAGCAGTTCTTC.

Only a few counts were recorded for this clonotype. The chain recombines TRBV29-1 with TRBJ2-3; no reliable D call. Trimming cost V 4 bases and J 6 bases, with 8 bases left between them. From germline, CDR1 is SQVTM and CDR2 ANQGSEA. The CDR3 is 11 residues long. As DNA, the CDR3 is TGCAGCGTTGTTCCGCTGGATACGCAGTATTTT. Translated: CSVVPLDTQYF.

This clonotype came up a few times. The J gene is TRBJ2-2, the V gene TRBV9; a weak D match, TRBD2 (6 bases). The ends were cut back, 3 bases at V and 2 bases at J, with 11 bases in the middle. Germline V CDR1 and CDR2: SGDLS, YYNGEE. This CDR3 is 15 amino acids long. CDR3 loop: CASSDGGVNTGELFF. The CDR3 DNA is TGTGCCAGCAGCGATGGAGGGGTTAACACCGGGGAGCTGTTTTTT.

This sequence joins TRBV5-1 and TRBJ2-7, with a weak D call TRBD2 (5 bases). The CDR3 totals 13 residues. Germline CDR1 reads SGHRS; CDR2 reads YFSETQ. Trimming took 4 bases from V and 6 from J, leaving 14 bases between them. The CDR3 here is CASSPEVIGEQYF. The CDR3 region has the DNA TGCGCCAGCAGCCCGGAGGTAATTGGCGAGCAGTACTTC.

This clonotype came up many times. V gene TRBV5-6 combines with J gene TRBJ2-2; no firm D call. CDR1 SGHDT and CDR2 YYEEEE come from the germline V gene. CDR3 length: 12 residues. With 0 bases removed from V and 7 bases from J, the gap between germline ends came to 4 bases. Here the CDR3 reads CASSLAGGELFF. CDR3 coding DNA: TGTGCCAGCAGCTTGGCGGGCGGGGAGCTGTTTTTT.

This clonotype was counted at least ten times. The chain joins TRBV6-5 to TRBJ2-1; tentative D call: TRBD1 (5 bases). Germline V lookup: CDR1 MNHEY, CDR2 SVGAGI. Trimming removed 9 bases at V and 8 bases at J, with 20 bases between. The CDR3 runs 14 residues. The CDR3 DNA reads TGTGCCAGATTAACAGGCCCCTGTGTCGATGAGCAGTTCTTC. Its translation: CARLTGPCVDEQFF.

The chain carries TRBV10-3 and TRBJ2-3; D is undetermined. Trimming stripped 2 bases from V and 2 bases from J, with 8 bases between. The germline gives CDR1 ENHRY, CDR2 SYGVKD. The CDR3 sequence is 14 residues long. This CDR3 reads CAISEPLNTDTQYF. DNA for the CDR3: TGTGCCATCAGTGAGCCCCTAAACACAGATACGCAGTATTTT.

V and J are TRBV7-2 and TRBJ2-2; 11 bases agree with TRBD2. Germline V CDR1 and CDR2: SGHTA, FQGNSA. Germline trimming cut 0 bases from V and 9 bases from J; bases unmatched to any gene: 9. This CDR3 region has 17 residues. The DNA for the CDR3 is TGTGCCAGCAGCTTAGCGGGACTAGCGGCGGGGGGCCGGGAGCTGTTTTTT. This sequence encodes CASSLAGLAAGGRELFF.

This clonotype was picked up many times. The chain carries TRBV7-9 and TRBJ2-1, with D maybe TRBD1 (5 bases). The V gene's germline CDR1 is SEHNR and CDR2 FQNEAQ (reference sequence). V dropped 4 bases and J dropped 12 bases, with 13 bases sitting between them. The length of the CDR3 is 12 residues. CDR3 DNA: TGTGCCAGCAGCTCGGACAAGCCAGGGCAGTTCTTC. Its translation: CASSSDKPGQFF.

This clonotype came up many times. This chain joins TRBV4-2 and TRBJ1-1; tentatively, D is TRBD1 (5 bases). Germline V lookup: CDR1 LGHNA, CDR2 YNFKEQ. The V gene lost 3 bases and the J gene lost 0 bases, with 20 bases spanning the gap. CDR3 length equals 18 residues. The CDR3 DNA reads TGTGCCAGCAGCCAGCCCTTGGGGCAGGCCCAAATGAACACTGAAGCTTTCTTT. Amino acid sequence: CASSQPLGQAQMNTEAFF.

The chain carries TRBV10-3 and TRBJ2-3; TRBD1 or TRBD2 may be the D gene (5 bases each). CDR1 is ENHRY and CDR2 is SYGVKD in the germline V gene. CDR3 length: 14 residues. Between the trimmed V and J ends, which lost 8 bases and 5 bases, there was a span of 17 bases. The DNA for the CDR3 is TGTGCCATCGCCGGGGCAATAGAGGGAGATACGCAGTATTTT. This encodes CAIAGAIEGDTQYF.

This clonotype has a count of ten or more. The chain recombines TRBV20-1 with TRBJ2-6, with a weak D call TRBD1 (5 bases). Germline lookup yields CDR1 DFQATT and CDR2 SNEGSKA (reference sequence). Trimming took off 3 bases at V and 0 bases at J, with 9 bases between the two ends. This CDR3 has 15 amino acids. CDR3 coding DNA: TGCAGTGCTAGCCCAGGGAACTCTGGGGCCAACGTCCTGACTTTC. Its protein is CSASPGNSGANVLTF.

This clonotype came up many times. DNA of the CDR3: TGTGCCAGCAGTCTCGTTTCAGATACGCAGTATTTT. Translation gives CASSLVSDTQYF. The chain employs TRBV5-6 and TRBJ2-3; D uncertain. The CDR3 is made up of 12 amino acids. V dropped 5 bases and J dropped 4 bases, with 8 bases sitting between them. Germline V lookup: CDR1 SGHDT, CDR2 YYEEEE.

In its sample, this clonotype was seen a few times. The V call is TRBV2, the J call TRBJ1-1; unclear D gene. Germline lookup yields CDR1 SNHLY and CDR2 FYNNEI. The V end lost 7 bases, the J end lost 10 bases, and 13 bases lay between the germline ends. The CDR3 covers 11 residues. The CDR3 reads CASNRGLPAFF. CDR3 nucleotide sequence: TGTGCCAGCAATCGCGGGCTACCAGCTTTCTTT.